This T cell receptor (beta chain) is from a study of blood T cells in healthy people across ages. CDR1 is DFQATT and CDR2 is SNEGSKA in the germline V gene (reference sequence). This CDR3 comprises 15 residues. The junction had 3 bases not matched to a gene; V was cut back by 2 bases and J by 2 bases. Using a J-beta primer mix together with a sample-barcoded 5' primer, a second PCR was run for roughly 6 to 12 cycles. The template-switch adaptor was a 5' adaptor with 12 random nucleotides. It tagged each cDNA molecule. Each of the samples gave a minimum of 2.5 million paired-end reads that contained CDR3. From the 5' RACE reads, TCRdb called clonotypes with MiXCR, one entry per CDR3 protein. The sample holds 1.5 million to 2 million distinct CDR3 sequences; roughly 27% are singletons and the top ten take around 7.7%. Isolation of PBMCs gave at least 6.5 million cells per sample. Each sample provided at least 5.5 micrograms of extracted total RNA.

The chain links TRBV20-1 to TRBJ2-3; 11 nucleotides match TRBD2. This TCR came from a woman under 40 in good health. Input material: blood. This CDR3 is CSARMTSGDTDTQYF. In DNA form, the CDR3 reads TGCAGTGCTAGAATGACTAGCGGGGACACAGATACGCAGTATTTT.